This is a list of T cell receptor beta chains from one sample in a study of blood T cell repertoires in COVID-19. Assay used: immunoSEQ multiplex PCR; TCRdb lists only in-frame clones, some missing. The profile shows around 69,000 clones, roughly 87% of them singletons. Source material: peripheral blood. The receptor source for this set is a woman aged 45-60 years with active COVID-19. Both conserved end residues are part of each CDR3. D genes are given only for firm matches. Rows may omit the clone size; those that give it use once, few, many or a size class.

J: TRBJ2-5
size: .
D: .
V: TRBV18
DNA: TGTGCCAGCTCAACCCGACAGGGAGGCGAGACCCAGTACTTC
CDR3: CASSTRQGGETQYF

J: TRBJ2-1
size: .
D: .
V: TRBV5-5
DNA: TGTGCCAGCAGCCCTGGGGCAGGGACCTACAATGAGCAGTTCTTC
CDR3: CASSPGAGTYNEQFF

J: TRBJ2-2
size: .
D: TRBD2
V: TRBV14
DNA: TGTGCCAGCAGCCAAGTCGGTGCGGGAGGGTACACCGGGGAGCTGTTTTTT
CDR3: CASSQVGAGGYTGELFF

J: TRBJ2-7
size: .
D: .
V: TRBV2
DNA: TGTGCCAGCAGGGAAGACAGAAAAGCCTACGAGCAGTACTTC
CDR3: CASREDRKAYEQYF

J: TRBJ2-7
size: .
D: TRBD2
V: TRBV27
DNA: TGTGCCAGCAGTACGAGCGGGAGGGCCTACGAGCAGTACTTC
CDR3: CASSTSGRAYEQYF

J: TRBJ2-5
size: few
D: .
V: TRBV1
DNA: TGCACCAGCAGCCAAGATAGGGAGGGGTCTGAGACCCAGTACTTC
CDR3: CTSSQDREGSETQYF

J: TRBJ1-3
size: once
D: TRBD1
V: TRBV28
DNA: TGTGCCAGCAGTTTATTAGGCCAGGGGGTGGGCACCATATATTTT
CDR3: CASSLLGQGVGTIYF

J: TRBJ2-1
size: .
D: .
V: TRBV3-1/TRBV3-2
DNA: TGTGCCAGCAGCCATGACCCGGGGACGGAGGGAAATGAGCAGTTCTTC
CDR3: CASSHDPGTEGNEQFF

J: TRBJ2-5
size: .
D: .
V: TRBV2
DNA: TGTGCCAGCAGTGCTACAGAGACCCAGTACTTC
CDR3: CASSATETQYF

J: TRBJ2-1
size: .
D: .
V: TRBV21-1
DNA: TGTGCCAGCAGCAAATGCGCGGGAGGGCCAGGCGATGAGCAGTTCTTC
CDR3: CASSKCAGGPGDEQFF

J: TRBJ1-6
size: .
D: .
V: TRBV3-1/TRBV3-2
DNA: TGTGCCAGCAGCCAAGTATCGGGGGTGGGTTCACCCCTCCACTTT
CDR3: CASSQVSGVGSPLHF